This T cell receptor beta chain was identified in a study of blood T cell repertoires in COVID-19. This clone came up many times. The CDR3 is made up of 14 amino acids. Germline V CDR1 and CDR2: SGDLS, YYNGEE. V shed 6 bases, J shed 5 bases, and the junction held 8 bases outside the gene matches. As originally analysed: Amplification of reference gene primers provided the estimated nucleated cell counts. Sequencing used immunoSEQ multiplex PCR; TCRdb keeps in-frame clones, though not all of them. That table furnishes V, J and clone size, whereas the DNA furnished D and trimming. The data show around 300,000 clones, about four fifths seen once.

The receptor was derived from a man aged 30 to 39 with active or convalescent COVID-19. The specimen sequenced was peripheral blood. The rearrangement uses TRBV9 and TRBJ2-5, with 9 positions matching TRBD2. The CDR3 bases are TGTGCCAGCAATGGCGGGAGGGCCAAGGAGACCCAGTACTTC. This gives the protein CASNGGRAKETQYF.